This entry concerns a single T cell receptor beta chain. Repertoires were generated with immunoSEQ multiplex PCR, while TCRdb's copy carries only in-frame clones and drops some. The data contain around 250,000 clones, 85% to 90% of them singletons. This record belongs to a study of blood T cell repertoires in COVID-19. Trimming took off 0 bases at V and 7 bases at J, with 10 bases between the two ends. Per the germline V gene, CDR1 is LGHNA and CDR2 is YSLEER. This CDR3 spans 15 amino acids. This TCR was recovered from a woman in her 70s with active or convalescent COVID-19. V is TRBV4-3 and J is TRBJ1-6, with a tentative D call TRBD1 (6 bases). Sequencing was done on a sample of peripheral blood. The chain's CDR3 is CASSQEGQPNSPLHF. The CDR3 nucleotides are TGCGCCAGCAGCCAAGAAGGACAGCCCAATTCACCCCTCCACTTT.